The 10 T cell receptor beta chains below come from one sample, sequenced in a study of blood T cell repertoires in COVID-19. Assay: immunoSEQ multiplex PCR; the TCRdb copy retains only in-frame clones and omits some. The sample lists under 250,000 clones, roughly four fifths occurring once. Specimen: peripheral blood. The source of these receptors is a woman in her 70s with acute or convalescent COVID-19.

The genes are TRBV11-3 and TRBJ1-1; TRBD1 might be the D (6 bases). The CDR3 spans 14 residues. The germline V gene encodes CDR1 SGHNT and CDR2 YENEEA. V lost 6 bases and J lost 6, with 17 bases in between. The DNA for the CDR3 is TGTGCCAGCAGTCAATGGGCAGGGGCATCTGAAGCTTTCTTT. Translation: CASSQWAGASEAFF.

This clone showed up just a few times. Here the CDR3 DNA reads TGCGCCAGCAGCCAAGGTCCCGGGACACCTAGCAATCAGCCCCAGCATTTT. This codes for CASSQGPGTPSNQPQHF. V is TRBV4-3 and J is TRBJ1-5, with a weak D call TRBD1 (6 bases). Germline lookup yields CDR1 LGHNA and CDR2 YSLEER. CDR3 size: 17 residues. The V gene lost 1 base and the J gene lost 0 bases, with 13 bases spanning the gap.

The genes are TRBV7-2 and TRBJ1-6, with D uncertain. CDR1 and CDR2 from the germline V gene are SGHTA and FQGNSA. The CDR3 runs to 14 residues. V lost 2 bases to trimming and J lost 7 bases, with 9 bases between them. The CDR3 nucleotides are TGTGCCAGCAGCTTACTCAGGTTGAATTCACCCCTCCACTTT. Protein: CASSLLRLNSPLHF.

The V gene is TRBV7-2, the J gene TRBJ1-1; D perhaps matches TRBD1 (5 bases). The length of the CDR3 is 15 residues. Germline V gives CDR1 SGHTA, CDR2 FQGNSA. Trimming stripped 1 base from V and 5 bases from J, with 14 bases between. CDR3 sequence (DNA): TGTGCCAGCAGCTTAGAAGGCAGGGATTCGACTGAAGCTTTCTTT. Protein product: CASSLEGRDSTEAFF.

This sequence joins TRBV6-5 and TRBJ1-2; D gene unclear. The length of the CDR3 is 12 residues. CDR1 MNHEY and CDR2 SVGAGI come from the germline V gene. V dropped 0 bases and J dropped 7 bases, with 6 bases sitting between them. The CDR3 sequence: CASSYSDSGYTF. The CDR3 nucleotides read TGTGCCAGCAGTTACTCTGATAGTGGCTACACCTTC.

The rearrangement links TRBV2 to TRBJ2-5; the match to TRBD1 covers 9 bases. Losses at the gene ends were 8 bases for V and 5 bases for J; bases not matched to a gene: 12. CDR3 size: 15 residues. Germline CDR1 reads SNHLY; CDR2 reads FYNNEI. CDR3 residues: CASGGQGQSRETQYF. The CDR3 region has the DNA TGTGCCAGCGGGGGACAGGGACAAAGTAGGGAGACCCAGTACTTC.

CDR3 region: CASSLSPINYGYTF. CDR3 DNA: TGTGCCAGCAGCTTATCCCCCATCAACTATGGCTACACCTTC. V is TRBV7-9 and J is TRBJ1-2; no reliable D call. V lost 2 bases, J lost 2 bases, and 9 bases lay in between. The CDR3 loop spans 14 amino acids. Germline V gene data show CDR1 as SEHNR and CDR2 as FQNEAQ (reference sequence).

This clone was recorded a few times. The V gene is TRBV5-1, the J gene TRBJ2-7; TRBD1 might be the D (6 bases). V was clipped by 2 bases and J by 2 bases, with 17 bases between them. Germline CDR1 reads SGHRS; CDR2 reads YFSETQ. The CDR3 is 16 residues long. This CDR3 is CASSFAASDRPYEQYF. The CDR3 nucleotides are TGCGCCAGCAGCTTTGCGGCCTCGGACAGACCCTACGAGCAGTACTTC.

The rearrangement joins TRBV18 to TRBJ2-5; 7 positions agree with TRBD1. The CDR3 extends over 14 amino acids. Looked up from germline, CDR1 is KGHSH and CDR2 is LQKENI. The V gene end was trimmed by 5 bases and the J gene end by 2 bases; junction bases not matched to a gene: 5. CDR3 nucleotides: TGTGCCAGCTCAGCCAACAGGGGACAAGAGACCCAGTACTTC. Protein: CASSANRGQETQYF.

V gene TRBV19 combines with J gene TRBJ1-4; D possibly corresponds to TRBD1 (5 bases). V was cut by 1 base and J by 9 bases, with 21 bases left in between. Germline V gene lookup returns CDR1 LNHDA and CDR2 SQIVND (reference sequence). The CDR3 spans 17 residues. CDR3: CASSIGKNAGNLKKLFF. Written as DNA, the CDR3 is TGTGCCAGTAGTATAGGGAAAAACGCAGGGAATTTGAAAAAACTGTTTTTT.